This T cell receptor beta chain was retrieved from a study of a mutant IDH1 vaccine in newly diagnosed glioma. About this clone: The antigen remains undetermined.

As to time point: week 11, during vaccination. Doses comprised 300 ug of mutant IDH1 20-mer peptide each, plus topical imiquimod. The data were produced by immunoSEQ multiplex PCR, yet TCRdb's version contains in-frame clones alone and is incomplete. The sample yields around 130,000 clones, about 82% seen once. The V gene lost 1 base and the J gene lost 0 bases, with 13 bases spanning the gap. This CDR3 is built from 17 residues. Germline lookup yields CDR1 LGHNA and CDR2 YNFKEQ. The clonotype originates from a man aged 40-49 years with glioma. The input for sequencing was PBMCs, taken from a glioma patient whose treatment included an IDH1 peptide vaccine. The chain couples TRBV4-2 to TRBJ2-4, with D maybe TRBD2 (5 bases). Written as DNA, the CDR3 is TGTGCCAGCAGCCAAGGTCTCGGACTGGAAGCCAAAAACATTCAGTACTTC. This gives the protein CASSQGLGLEAKNIQYF.